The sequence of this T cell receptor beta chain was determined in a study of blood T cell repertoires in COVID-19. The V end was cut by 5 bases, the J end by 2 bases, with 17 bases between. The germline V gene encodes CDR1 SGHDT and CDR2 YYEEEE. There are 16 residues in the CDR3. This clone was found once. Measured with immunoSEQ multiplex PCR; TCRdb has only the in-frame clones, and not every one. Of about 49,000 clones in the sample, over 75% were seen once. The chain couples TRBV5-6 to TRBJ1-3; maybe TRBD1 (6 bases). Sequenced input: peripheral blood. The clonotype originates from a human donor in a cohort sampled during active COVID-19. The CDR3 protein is CASSSTQGVAGNTIYF. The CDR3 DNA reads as TGTGCCAGCAGTTCCACACAGGGAGTCGCTGGAAACACCATATATTTT.